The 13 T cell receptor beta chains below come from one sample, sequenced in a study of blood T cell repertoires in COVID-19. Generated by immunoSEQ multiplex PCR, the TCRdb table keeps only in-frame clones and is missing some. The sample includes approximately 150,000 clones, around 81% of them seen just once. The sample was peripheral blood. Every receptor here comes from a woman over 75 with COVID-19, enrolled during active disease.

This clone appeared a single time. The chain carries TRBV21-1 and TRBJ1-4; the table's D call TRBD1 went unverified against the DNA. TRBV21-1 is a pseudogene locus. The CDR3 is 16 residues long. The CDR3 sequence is CASTQGAWGTNEKLFF. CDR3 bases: TGTGCCAGCACCCAGGGGGCGTGGGGGACTAATGAAAAACTGTTTTTT.

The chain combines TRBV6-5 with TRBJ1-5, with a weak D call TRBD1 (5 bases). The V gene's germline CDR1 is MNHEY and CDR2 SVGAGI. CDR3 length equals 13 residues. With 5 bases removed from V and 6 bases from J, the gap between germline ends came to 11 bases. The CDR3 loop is CASSQGGSQPQHF. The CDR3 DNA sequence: TGTGCCAGCAGTCAGGGAGGGTCTCAGCCCCAGCATTTT.

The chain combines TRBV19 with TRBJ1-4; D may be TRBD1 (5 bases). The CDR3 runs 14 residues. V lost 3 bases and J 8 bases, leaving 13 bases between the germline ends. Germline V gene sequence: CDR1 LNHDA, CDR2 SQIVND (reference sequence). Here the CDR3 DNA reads TGTGCCAGTAGTATCGACAGTACATCCGAAAAACTGTTTTTT. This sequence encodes CASSIDSTSEKLFF.

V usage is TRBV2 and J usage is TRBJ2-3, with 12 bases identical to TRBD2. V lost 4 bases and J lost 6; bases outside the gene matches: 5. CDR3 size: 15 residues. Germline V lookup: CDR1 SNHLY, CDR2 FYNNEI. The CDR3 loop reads CASSVLAGGFDTQYF. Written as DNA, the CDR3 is TGTGCCAGCAGTGTACTAGCGGGGGGATTCGATACGCAGTATTTT.

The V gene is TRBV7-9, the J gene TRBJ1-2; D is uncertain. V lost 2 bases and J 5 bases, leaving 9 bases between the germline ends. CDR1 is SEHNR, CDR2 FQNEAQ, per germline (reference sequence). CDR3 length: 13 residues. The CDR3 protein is CASSLLGSYGYTF. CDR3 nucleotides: TGTGCCAGCAGCTTATTGGGCAGTTATGGCTACACCTTC.

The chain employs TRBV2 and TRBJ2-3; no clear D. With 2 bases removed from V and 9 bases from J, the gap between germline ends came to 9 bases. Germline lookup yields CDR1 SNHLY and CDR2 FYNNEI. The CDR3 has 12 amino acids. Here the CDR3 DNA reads TGTGCCAGCAGTGAAAGGCTAGGCACGCAGTATTTT. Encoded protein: CASSERLGTQYF.

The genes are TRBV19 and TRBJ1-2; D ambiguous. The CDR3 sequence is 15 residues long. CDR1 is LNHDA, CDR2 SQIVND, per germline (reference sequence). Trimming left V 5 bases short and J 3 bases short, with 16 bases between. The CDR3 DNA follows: TGTGCCAGTAGTGAAGGTTCAGCGGGGTACTATGGCTACACCTTC. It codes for CASSEGSAGYYGYTF.

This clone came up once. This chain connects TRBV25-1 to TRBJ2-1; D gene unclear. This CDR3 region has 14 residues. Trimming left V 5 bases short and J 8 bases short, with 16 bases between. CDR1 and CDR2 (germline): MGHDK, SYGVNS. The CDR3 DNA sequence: TGTGCCAGCAGTCATTCAGGCACCGGTGATGAGCAGTTCTTC. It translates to CASSHSGTGDEQFF.

DNA for the CDR3: TGTGCCACCAGCAGAGGGGACAGGGGGAGCACTGAAGCTTTCTTT. Residues: CATSRGDRGSTEAFF. This chain uses TRBV15 with TRBJ1-1; 11 positions agree with TRBD1. CDR1 is LNHNV, CDR2 YYDKDF, per germline (reference sequence). The CDR3 is 15 residues long. V lost 1 base to trimming and J lost 4 bases; unmatched junction nucleotides: 2.

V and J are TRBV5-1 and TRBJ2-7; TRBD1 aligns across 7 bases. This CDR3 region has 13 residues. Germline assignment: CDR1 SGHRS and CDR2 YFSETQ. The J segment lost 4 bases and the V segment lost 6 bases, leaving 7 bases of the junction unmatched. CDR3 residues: CASTRDRGYEQYF. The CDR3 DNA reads TGCGCCAGCACCCGGGACAGAGGATACGAGCAGTACTTC.

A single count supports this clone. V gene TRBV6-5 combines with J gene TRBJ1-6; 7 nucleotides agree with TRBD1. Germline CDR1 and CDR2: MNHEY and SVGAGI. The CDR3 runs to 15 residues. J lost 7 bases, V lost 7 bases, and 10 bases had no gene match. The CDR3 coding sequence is TGTGCCAGCACCCTAACGGGGACAGCAAATTCACCCCTCCACTTT. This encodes CASTLTGTANSPLHF.

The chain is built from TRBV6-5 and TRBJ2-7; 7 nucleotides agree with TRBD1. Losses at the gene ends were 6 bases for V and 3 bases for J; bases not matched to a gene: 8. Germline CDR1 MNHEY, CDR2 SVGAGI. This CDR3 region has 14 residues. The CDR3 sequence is CASSTPGTDYEQYF. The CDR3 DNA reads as TGTGCCAGCAGCACACCTGGGACAGACTACGAGCAGTACTTC.

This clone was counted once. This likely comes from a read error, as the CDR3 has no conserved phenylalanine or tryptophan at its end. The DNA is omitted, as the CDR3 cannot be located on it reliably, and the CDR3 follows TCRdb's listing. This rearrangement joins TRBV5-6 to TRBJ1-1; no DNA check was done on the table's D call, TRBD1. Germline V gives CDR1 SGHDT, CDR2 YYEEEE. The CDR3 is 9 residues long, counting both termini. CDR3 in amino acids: CASSLVTDL.